Below are 6 T cell receptor beta chains sequenced from a single sample in a study of T cells in women clearing cervical HPV infection. Here immunoSEQ multiplex PCR was the method, and the copy in TCRdb shows in-frame clones only, minus some. The table for this sample gives 40,000 or so clones. Sequenced input: blood buffy coat. All receptors derive from a woman aged 18-69 years with a cervical HPV16 infection that either progressed to CIN3+ or cleared (not recorded which).

Points on this clone: The CDR3 extends 3 residues past the end of the read, so its final part is completed from the germline J gene. This sequence joins TRBV18 and TRBJ1-2, with D unclear. Germline loops: CDR1 KGHSH, CDR2 LQKENI. There are 14 residues in the CDR3. CDR3 DNA, as far as it was read: TGTGCCAGCTCCCTACCTAGCGGAGCCTACGAC. Its protein is CASSLPSGAYD. The whole CDR3 sequence is CASSLPSGAYDYTF. Complete variable domain (other parts from reference TRBV18 and TRBJ1-2): NAGVMQNPRHLVRRRGQEARLRCSPMKGHSHVYWYRQLPEEGLKFMVYLQKENIIDESGMPKERFSAEFPKEGPSILRIQQVVRGDSAAYFCASSLPSGAYDYTFGSGTRLTVV.

To note about this clone: Read coverage stops 3 residues before the CDR3 terminus; the germline J gene supplies the remainder. This chain uses TRBV28 with TRBJ2-7; 11 bases are shared with TRBD1. The length of the CDR3 is 12 residues. Looked up from germline, CDR1 is MDHEN and CDR2 is SYDVKM. V was clipped by 5 bases and J by 6 bases; unmatched bases: 0. The sequenced part of the CDR3 DNA is TGTGCCAGCAGTGGGACAGGGGGCGAG. Residues: CASSGTGGE. The CDR3 as a whole reads CASSGTGGEQYF.

Concerning this clone: A read error may produce the germline difference seen at one junction end. The read gets to within 3 residues of the CDR3 end, and the germline J gene fills in the rest. The rearrangement links TRBV7-8 to TRBJ2-3, with 7 bases aligning to TRBD2. Germline loops: CDR1 SGHVS, CDR2 FQNEAQ. The CDR3 consists of 14 residues. CDR3 loop: CARSLSVAGDTQYF. The part of the CDR3 DNA that was read is TGTGCCCGCAGCTTATCGGTAGCGGGAGATACG.

Remarks on this clone: The read comes to an end 3 residues before the CDR3 does, leaving the germline J gene to fill in the end. The chain is built from TRBV19 and TRBJ2-3; D gene unclear. The CDR3 loop spans 13 amino acids. Per the germline V gene, CDR1 is LNHDA and CDR2 is SQIVND (reference sequence). The sequenced CDR3 bases are TGTGCCAGTTCCCAATCGGGTCCGCGGACG. It codes for CASSQSGPRT. The CDR3, in full, reads CASSQSGPRTQYF.

For this clone: The read terminates 3 residues before the CDR3 end, so the remaining end is supplied by the germline J gene. The chain combines TRBV6-2 or TRBV6-3 with TRBJ2-1; no clear D. V shed 2 bases and J shed 0 bases, with 5 bases lying between them. CDR1 is MNHEY, CDR2 SVGEGT, per germline. This CDR3 is built from 14 residues. The CDR3 sequence is CASSYAGSYNEQFF. The CDR3 bases that were read are TGTGCCAGCAGTTACGCCGGCTCCTACAATGAG.

As concerns this clone: The germline gene is not matched at one end of the junction; a read error may be the cause. The read terminates 3 residues ahead of where the CDR3 ends, so the germline J gene completes it. This chain uses TRBV4-2 with TRBJ2-3; 11 positions agree with TRBD2. This CDR3 comprises 17 residues. Germline values: CDR1 LGHNA, CDR2 YNFKEQ. Incomplete CDR3 DNA: TGCGCCAGCAGCCAAGACGTAGCGGGAGGGCGTACAGATACG. It yields the protein CASSQDVAGGRTDT. The CDR3, in full, reads CASSQDVAGGRTDTQYF.